A selection of T cell receptor beta chains follows, all from one sample in a study of blood T cells in healthy people across ages. TCRdb re-analysed the 5' RACE reads in MiXCR, keeping a single row per CDR3 protein. The table shows roughly 650,000 distinct CDR3 sequences, with 32% occurring only once. The sample consisted of blood. These receptors were obtained from a woman of 80 years or more in good health. Both conserved end residues are part of each CDR3. A D gene is named only where the DNA matches it firmly. Clone size is shown for a subset of rows, as once, few, many or a class of expanded clone.

NA,TRBJ1-1,13,NA,TRBV20-1,CSAKGPGNTEAFF,TGCAGTGCTAAGGGGCCCGGGAACACTGAAGCTTTCTTT
NA,TRBJ1-5,12,many,TRBV20-1,CSAGLSNQPQHF,TGCAGTGCTGGCCTGAGCAATCAGCCCCAGCATTTT
TRBD2,TRBJ2-3,13,NA,TRBV20-1,CSASLAGTDTQYF,TGCAGTGCTAGCCTAGCGGGAACAGATACGCAGTATTTT
NA,TRBJ1-5,15,many,TRBV2,CASSRQEGSVQPQHF,TGTGCCAGCAGCCGCCAAGAGGGGTCGGTTCAGCCCCAGCATTTT
NA,TRBJ1-4,14,NA,TRBV6-1,CASSESGEWEKLFF,TGTGCCAGCAGTGAATCCGGCGAGTGGGAAAAACTGTTTTTT
TRBD1,TRBJ1-2,15,many,TRBV28,CASSPPGQGTSGYTF,TGTGCCAGCAGTCCTCCGGGACAGGGTACAAGTGGCTACACCTTC
TRBD2,TRBJ2-1,13,few,TRBV19,CASSIRGRDEQFF,TGTGCCAGTAGTATTCGGGGGAGGGATGAGCAGTTCTTC
NA,TRBJ1-1,15,NA,TRBV5-6,CASSWGRFGDTEAFF,TGTGCCAGCAGCTGGGGGAGGTTCGGGGACACTGAAGCTTTCTTT
NA,TRBJ1-6,15,many,TRBV7-9,CASSGGSSYNSPLHF,TGTGCCAGCAGTGGGGGCAGCTCCTATAATTCACCCCTCCACTTT
TRBD2,TRBJ2-1,17,many,TRBV2,CASNSDIAGGPYNEQFF,TGTGCCAGCAACAGTGACATAGCGGGGGGGCCATACAATGAGCAGTTCTTC
NA,TRBJ1-2,12,many,TRBV12-3/TRBV12-4,CASSLVLGGYTF,TGTGCCAGCAGTTTAGTTCTAGGCGGCTACACCTTC
NA,TRBJ2-1,13,many,TRBV9,CASSVGPGHEQFF,TGTGCCAGCAGCGTAGGTCCCGGGCATGAGCAGTTCTTC
NA,TRBJ2-1,13,many,TRBV5-1,CASSGQGLNEQFF,TGCGCCAGCAGCGGCCAGGGACTCAATGAGCAGTTCTTC
TRBD2,TRBJ2-1,16,few,TRBV4-1,CASSPLAGTSGREQFF,TGCGCCAGCAGCCCCCTCGCCGGGACTAGCGGGCGTGAGCAGTTCTTC
NA,TRBJ1-5,15,NA,TRBV6-2/TRBV6-3,CASSYDTAFNQPQHF,TGTGCCAGCAGTTACGACACAGCCTTCAATCAGCCCCAGCATTTT
NA,TRBJ2-7,15,NA,TRBV6-2/TRBV6-3,CASSPSNRALVEQYF,TGTGCCAGCAGTCCCTCCAACAGGGCATTGGTCGAGCAGTACTTC
NA,TRBJ1-5,18,many,TRBV15,CATSRDLAGQRYDQPQHF,TGTGCCACCAGCAGAGATCTGGCAGGGCAGAGATACGATCAGCCCCAGCATTTT
NA,TRBJ2-3,13,many,TRBV24-1,CATEGVSTDTQYF,TGTGCAACGGAGGGGGTAAGCACAGATACGCAGTATTTT
NA,TRBJ2-7,13,many,TRBV5-1,CASSLVPSHPQYF,TGCGCCAGCAGCTTGGTTCCGTCCCATCCCCAGTACTTC
NA,TRBJ1-2,12,many,TRBV20-1,CSAPTGSYGYTF,TGCAGTGCCCCGACAGGCTCTTATGGCTACACCTTC
TRBD1,TRBJ2-1,16,few,TRBV30,CAWSGLGTGGRNEQFF,TGTGCCTGGAGTGGATTAGGGACAGGAGGCAGGAATGAGCAGTTCTTC
NA,TRBJ2-3,14,NA,TRBV5-1,CASSLDRCTDTQYF,TGCGCCAGCAGCTTAGACAGATGCACAGATACGCAGTATTTT
NA,TRBJ1-4,14,NA,TRBV7-9,CASSLRVQNEKLFF,TGTGCCAGCAGCCTCCGCGTGCAGAATGAAAAACTGTTTTTT
TRBD1,TRBJ1-2,16,few,TRBV4-3,CASSPSLLGTGRGYTF,TGCGCCAGCAGCCCCTCATTATTAGGGACAGGGCGCGGCTACACCTTC
NA,TRBJ1-4,15,NA,TRBV6-5,CASSYSRPPPEKLFF,TGTGCCAGCAGTTACTCGCGGCCTCCCCCAGAAAAACTGTTTTTT
TRBD2,TRBJ2-1,14,many,TRBV7-8,CASSPGLASNEQFF,TGTGCCAGCAGCCCTGGACTAGCGAGCAATGAGCAGTTCTTC
NA,TRBJ2-1,13,NA,TRBV29-1,CSVSGSSYSEQFF,TGCAGCGTTTCTGGATCCTCCTACAGTGAGCAGTTCTTC
NA,TRBJ2-5,14,NA,TRBV10-3,CAISERDSQETQYF,TGTGCCATCAGTGAGCGGGACTCCCAAGAGACCCAGTACTTC
TRBD1,TRBJ1-2,17,NA,TRBV6-6,CTSSPSPGQGLKGGYTF,TGTACCAGCAGCCCATCCCCCGGACAGGGGTTGAAGGGTGGCTACACCTTC
NA,TRBJ2-1,13,many,TRBV27,CASWPDTNNEQFF,TGTGCCAGCTGGCCAGACACCAACAATGAGCAGTTCTTC
TRBD2,TRBJ2-5,18,many,TRBV7-8,CASSLVGLAGRQGETQYF,TGTGCCAGCAGCTTGGTGGGACTAGCGGGGCGTCAGGGGGAGACCCAGTACTTC
NA,TRBJ1-4,14,many,TRBV7-8,CASTPAPVGEKLFF,TGTGCCAGCACCCCGGCCCCGGTTGGTGAAAAACTGTTTTTT
TRBD1,TRBJ1-1,12,few,TRBV5-1,CASSFDRDEAFF,TGCGCCAGCAGCTTTGACAGGGATGAAGCTTTCTTT
NA,TRBJ2-5,14,NA,TRBV4-1,CASSQASFQETQYF,TGCGCCAGCAGCCAAGCGTCTTTCCAAGAGACCCAGTACTTC
NA,TRBJ2-1,13,few,TRBV11-3,CASSSPEGNEQFF,TGTGCCAGCAGCTCCCCTGAGGGTAATGAGCAGTTCTTC
TRBD2,TRBJ2-7,16,few,TRBV5-6,CASSEGLAGLFYEQYF,TGTGCCAGCAGCGAGGGACTAGCGGGGCTATTCTACGAGCAGTACTTC
NA,TRBJ1-1,14,NA,TRBV7-6,CASSLTGSDTEAFF,TGTGCCAGCAGCTTAACAGGGTCGGACACTGAAGCTTTCTTT
NA,TRBJ1-1,13,NA,TRBV11-1,CASSRWGDTEAFF,TGTGCCAGCAGCAGATGGGGGGACACTGAAGCTTTCTTT
NA,TRBJ1-3,13,NA,TRBV2,CAPLTASGNTIYF,TGTGCCCCCCTGACAGCCTCTGGAAACACCATATATTTT
TRBD2,TRBJ2-2,15,NA,TRBV6-6,CASSPGTSQTGELFF,TGTGCCAGCAGCCCCGGGACTAGCCAAACCGGGGAGCTGTTTTTT
TRBD1,TRBJ2-7,14,many,TRBV10-3,CAISGTGDSYEQYF,TGTGCCATCAGTGGGACAGGCGACTCCTACGAGCAGTACTTC
TRBD2,TRBJ2-1,17,once,TRBV5-6,CASSLKRESRAYNEQFF,TGTGCCAGCAGCTTAAAGCGGGAGAGTAGGGCTTACAATGAGCAGTTCTTC
NA,TRBJ1-2,15,NA,TRBV13,CASSSDGGFNYGYTF,TGTGCCAGCAGCTCCGACGGGGGGTTTAACTATGGCTACACCTTC
NA,TRBJ2-1,16,many,TRBV5-6,CASSPLRPQAYNEQFF,TGTGCCAGCAGCCCCTTGAGGCCCCAGGCCTACAATGAGCAGTTCTTC
NA,TRBJ1-2,17,many,TRBV9,CASSARVGVPWGYGYTF,TGTGCCAGCAGCGCCAGGGTTGGCGTCCCTTGGGGCTATGGCTACACCTTC
NA,TRBJ2-3,16,few,TRBV20-1,CSAREGGGLGTDTQYF,TGCAGTGCTAGAGAGGGGGGTGGACTGGGCACAGATACGCAGTATTTT
NA,TRBJ2-2,15,NA,TRBV6-6,CASSYMQGGGGELFF,TGTGCCAGCAGTTACATGCAGGGAGGTGGCGGGGAGCTGTTTTTT
TRBD1,TRBJ2-2,15,NA,TRBV15,CATSSQGSDTGELFF,TGTGCCACCAGTTCACAGGGGTCAGACACCGGGGAGCTGTTTTTT
NA,TRBJ2-1,15,once,TRBV7-2,CASSLAVNNYNEQFF,TGTGCCAGCAGCTTAGCAGTCAACAACTACAATGAGCAGTTCTTC
NA,TRBJ1-2,15,NA,TRBV20-1,CSAKKGGGANYGYTF,TGCAGTGCTAAGAAGGGAGGGGGAGCTAACTATGGCTACACCTTC
TRBD2,TRBJ2-1,16,many,TRBV5-1,CASSLASGGAWNEQFF,TGCGCCAGCAGCTTGGCTAGCGGGGGGGCTTGGAATGAGCAGTTCTTC
NA,TRBJ2-1,13,many,TRBV4-3,CASSLLPGNEQFF,TGCGCCAGCAGCCTCCTGCCGGGAAATGAGCAGTTCTTC
TRBD1,TRBJ1-1,11,NA,TRBV29-1,CSADRVGEAFF,TGCAGCGCCGACAGGGTTGGTGAAGCTTTCTTT